This TCR beta chain was identified in a study of identical twins. TCRdb re-called the 5' RACE reads with MiXCR, one entry per CDR3 protein. The table includes over 600,000 distinct CDR3 sequences, about 20% detected once. The CDR3 runs 14 residues. The V and J ends lost 6 bases and 6 bases respectively, with 15 bases between them. Another study also made use of these data, one on T cells expressing NK-cell markers.

The source of this sequence is a woman younger than 35 in good health. The sequencing sample was made of PBMCs. The chain links TRBV12-3 or TRBV12-4 to TRBJ1-5; D not resolved. CDR3 DNA: TGTGCCAGCAGCCAGAGACGGACGAGTCAGCCCCAGCATTTT. It encodes CASSQRRTSQPQHF.